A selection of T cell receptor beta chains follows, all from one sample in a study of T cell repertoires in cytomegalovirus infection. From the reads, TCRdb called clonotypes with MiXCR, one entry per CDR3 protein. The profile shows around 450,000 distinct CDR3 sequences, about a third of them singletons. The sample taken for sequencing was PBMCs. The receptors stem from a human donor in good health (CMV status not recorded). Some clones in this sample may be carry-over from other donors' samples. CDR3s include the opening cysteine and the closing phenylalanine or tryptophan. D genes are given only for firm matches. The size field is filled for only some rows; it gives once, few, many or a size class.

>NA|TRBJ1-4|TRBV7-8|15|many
TGTGCCAGCAGCCCAACCGGGACCGCAGGTGAAAAACTGTTTTTT
CASSPTGTAGEKLFF
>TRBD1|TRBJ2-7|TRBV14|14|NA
TGTGCCAGCAGCCAAGAGGTGTCAGGGGGCGAGCAGTACTTC
CASSQEVSGGEQYF
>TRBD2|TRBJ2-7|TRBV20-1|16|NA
TGCAGTGCTAGCAGACGGGCCTCCGGGGGGTCCTACGAGCAGTACTTC
CSASRRASGGSYEQYF
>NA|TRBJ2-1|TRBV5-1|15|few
TGCGCCAGCAGCCTCGGGACACCAAAGGTCAATGAGCAGTTCTTC
CASSLGTPKVNEQFF
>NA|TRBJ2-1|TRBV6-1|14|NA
TGTGCCAGCAGTTATAGACTTCCCTACAATGAGCAGTTCTTC
CASSYRLPYNEQFF
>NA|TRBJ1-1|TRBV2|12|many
TGTGCCAGCAGTGAAGAGCTTTACGAAGCTTTCTTT
CASSEELYEAFF
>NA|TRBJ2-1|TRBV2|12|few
TGTGCCAGCAGTGATGATGCAAATGAGCAGTTCTTC
CASSDDANEQFF
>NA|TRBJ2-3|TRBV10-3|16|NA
TGTGCCATCAGTGAGTCGGAGACGGGCATCACAGATACGCAGTATTTT
CAISESETGITDTQYF
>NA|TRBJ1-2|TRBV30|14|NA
TGTGCCTGGATGTACAGCCCCGCGAACTATGGCTACACCTTC
CAWMYSPANYGYTF
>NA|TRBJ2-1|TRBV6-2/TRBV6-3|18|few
TGTGCCAGCAGTAATGAGGTTGGACAGACGGCCCCTGTAGATGAGCAGTTCTTC
CASSNEVGQTAPVDEQFF
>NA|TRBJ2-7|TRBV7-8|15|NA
TGTGCCAGCAGCCACACGCGACAGACACGCTACGAGCAGTACTTC
CASSHTRQTRYEQYF
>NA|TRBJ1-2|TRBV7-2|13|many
TGTGCCAGCAGCTTAAACCCCAGGCATGGCTACACCTTC
CASSLNPRHGYTF
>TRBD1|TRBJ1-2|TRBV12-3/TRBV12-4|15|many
TGTGCCAGCAGTCCAGGAGGGACAGCTCTCTATGGCTACACCTTC
CASSPGGTALYGYTF
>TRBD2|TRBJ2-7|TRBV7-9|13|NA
TGTGCCAGCACTTTGGGGACTACCTACGAGCAGTACTTC
CASTLGTTYEQYF
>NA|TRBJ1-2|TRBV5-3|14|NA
TGTGCCAGCAGCCGATGGACAGTGCTCTATGGCTACACCTTC
CASSRWTVLYGYTF
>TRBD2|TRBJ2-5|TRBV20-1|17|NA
TGCAGTGCTAGAGATGTGCTAGCGGGGGGATCAGGGGCGACCCAGTACTTC
CSARDVLAGGSGATQYF
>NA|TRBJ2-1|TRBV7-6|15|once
TGTGCCAGCAGCTTAGGTGGTAGGATCTACAATGAGCAGTTCTTC
CASSLGGRIYNEQFF
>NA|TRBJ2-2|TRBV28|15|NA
TGTGCCAGCAGTGCCACCGTTGGGACCACCGGGGAGCTGTTTTTT
CASSATVGTTGELFF
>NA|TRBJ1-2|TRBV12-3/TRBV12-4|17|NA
TGTGCCAGCAGTTTAGCCGCCCAACCTCCCGGGGACTATGGCTACACCTTC
CASSLAAQPPGDYGYTF
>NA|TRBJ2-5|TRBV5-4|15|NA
TGTGCCAGCAGCACACAAAAGGGGATCCAAGAGACCCAGTACTTC
CASSTQKGIQETQYF
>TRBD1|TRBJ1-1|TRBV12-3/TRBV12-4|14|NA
TGTGCCAGCAGTTTATTCAGGGGGGACGCCGAAGCTTTCTTT
CASSLFRGDAEAFF
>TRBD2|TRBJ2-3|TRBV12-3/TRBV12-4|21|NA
TGTGCCAGCAGTCAGCCTGGACCAACTACTAGCGGGGGGCGACCTACTGATACGCAGTATTTT
CASSQPGPTTSGGRPTDTQYF
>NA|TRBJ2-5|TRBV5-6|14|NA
TGTGCCAGCAGCTCCCCAGGAATACAAGAGACCCAGTACTTC
CASSSPGIQETQYF
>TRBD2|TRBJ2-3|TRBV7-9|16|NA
TGTGCCAGCAGCCATAGCGGGAGGACAATTTCTGACGCGCAGTATTTT
CASSHSGRTISDAQYF
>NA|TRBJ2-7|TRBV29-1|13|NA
TGCAGCGTCCGGTCGACAGCCACCTACGAGCAGTACTTC
CSVRSTATYEQYF
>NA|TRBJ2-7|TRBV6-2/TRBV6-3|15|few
TGTGCCAGCAAGCGGCAGGGTACCTCTTCGGACGAGCAGTACTTC
CASKRQGTSSDEQYF
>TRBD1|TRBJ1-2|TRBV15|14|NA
TGTGCCACCAGCGGGACAGGGCTATCCTATGGCTACACCTTC
CATSGTGLSYGYTF
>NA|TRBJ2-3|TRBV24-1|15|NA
TGTGCCACCAGTGATTCTTGGCGGCGCACAGATACGCAGTATTTT
CATSDSWRRTDTQYF
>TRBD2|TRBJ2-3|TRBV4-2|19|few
TGTGCCAGCAGCCAAGTAGGGTATAGCGGGGGGGCATCTGGAGATACGCAGTATTTT
CASSQVGYSGGASGDTQYF
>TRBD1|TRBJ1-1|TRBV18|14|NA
TGTGCCAGCTCACAGGACAGGGGAACATCTGAAGCTTTCTTT
CASSQDRGTSEAFF
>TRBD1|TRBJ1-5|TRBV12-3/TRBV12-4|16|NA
TGTGTCAGCAGTTCCAGGACAGGTCCATTCGATCAGCCCCAGCATTTT
CVSSSRTGPFDQPQHF
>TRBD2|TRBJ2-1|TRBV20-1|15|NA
TGCAGTGCGGCCCTGGGGCTAGCGGGGGGCACTGAGCAGTTCTTC
CSAALGLAGGTEQFF
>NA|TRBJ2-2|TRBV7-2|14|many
TGTGCCAGCAGCTTGACTAGTGCCACCGGGGAGCTGTTTTTT
CASSLTSATGELFF
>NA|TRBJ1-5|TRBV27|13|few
TGTGCCAGCAGTTTAATGGTTCATCAGCCCCAGCATTTT
CASSLMVHQPQHF
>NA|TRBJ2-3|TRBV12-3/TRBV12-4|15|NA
TGTGCCAGCAGTCTCAACGTAGGCAGAACAGATACGCAGTATTTT
CASSLNVGRTDTQYF
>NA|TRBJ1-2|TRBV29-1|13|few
TGCAGCGATTCAGGGGCGTCTGGCTATGGCTACACCTTC
CSDSGASGYGYTF
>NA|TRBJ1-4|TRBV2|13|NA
TGTGCCAGCAGGGGTACAGAGTCTGAAAAACTGTTTTTT
CASRGTESEKLFF
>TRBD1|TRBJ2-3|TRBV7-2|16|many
TGTGCCAGCAGCTTAGTAGGGGGCTGGAGCACAGATACGCAGTATTTT
CASSLVGGWSTDTQYF
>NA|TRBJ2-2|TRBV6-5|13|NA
TGTGCCAGCAGTTATGGAAGAACCGGGGAGCTGTTTTTT
CASSYGRTGELFF
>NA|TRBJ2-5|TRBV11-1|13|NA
TGTGCCAGCAGCTCTAGGCTAGTAGAGACCCAGTACTTC
CASSSRLVETQYF
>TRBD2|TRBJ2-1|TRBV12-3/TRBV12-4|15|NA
TGTGCCAGCAGTTCGGAAGCGGGGGTCTACAATGAGCAGTTCTTC
CASSSEAGVYNEQFF
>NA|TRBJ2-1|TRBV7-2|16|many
TGTGCCAGCAGCCTAGACCGGGACATCAGAGACAATGAGCAGTTCTTC
CASSLDRDIRDNEQFF
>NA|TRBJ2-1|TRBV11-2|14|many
TGTGCCAGCAGAAGTACTAGCTCCTACAATGAGCAGTTCTTC
CASRSTSSYNEQFF